This T cell receptor (beta chain) was identified in a study of cytomegalovirus exposure and HLA in healthy donors. Study summary: A subsequent analysis reported that the roughly 130 validation repertoires were produced on the same platform that had also been used for the 550 to 750 first-cohort repertoires. Study-level results: Rare sequences made up most TCRs, while some public TCRs were found in many donors. CMV antigen specificity was confirmed in vitro for a few CMV-associated chains. Investigators reported over 150 TCR beta chains as tied to cytomegalovirus.

TCRdb keeps only in-frame clones here, not all; method: immunoSEQ multiplex PCR. Of about 130,000 clones in the sample, 70% to 90% were seen once. Points on this clone: No antigen is known for it.

Sequencing used PBMCs. This receptor was taken from a woman in her 30s in good health and CMV-seropositive.

The CDR3 spells CASRGPSSYEQYF. The CDR3 DNA reads TGTGCCAGCAGGGGGCCTAGCTCCTACGAGCAGTACTTC. V is TRBV6-5 and J is TRBJ2-7; perhaps TRBD1 as D (5 bases). CDR1 is MNHEY, CDR2 SVGAGI, per germline. The CDR3 covers 13 residues. The V gene lost 6 bases and the J gene lost 0 bases, with 9 bases spanning the gap.